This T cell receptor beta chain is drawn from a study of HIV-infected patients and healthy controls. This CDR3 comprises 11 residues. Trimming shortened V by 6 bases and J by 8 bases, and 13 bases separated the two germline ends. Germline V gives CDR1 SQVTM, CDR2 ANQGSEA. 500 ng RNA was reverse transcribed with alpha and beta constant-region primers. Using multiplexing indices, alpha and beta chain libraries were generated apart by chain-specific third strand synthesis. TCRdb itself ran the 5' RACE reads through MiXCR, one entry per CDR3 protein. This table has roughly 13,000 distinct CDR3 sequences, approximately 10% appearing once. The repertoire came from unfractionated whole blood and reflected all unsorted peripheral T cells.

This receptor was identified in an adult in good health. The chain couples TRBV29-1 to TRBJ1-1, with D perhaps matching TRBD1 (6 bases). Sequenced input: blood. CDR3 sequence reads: CSVGKGEEAFF. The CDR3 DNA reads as TGCAGCGTGGGGAAGGGGGAAGAAGCTTTCTTT.